This TCR beta chain appears in the sequencing data of a study of cytomegalovirus exposure and HLA in healthy donors. The count of this clone is one. The PCR used 60 Vbeta and 13 Jbeta primers. Data came from immunoSEQ multiplex PCR; TCRdb stores just in-frame clones and leaves some out. This table holds about 88,000 clones, just under 90% found once. Material for sequencing was PBMCs. The origin of this receptor is a man younger than 30 in good health and CMV-seronegative.

The CDR3 DNA reads TGTGCCAGCACCGTTCTGGCAGTCTCCTATAATTCACCCCTCCACTTT. Translating gives CASTVLAVSYNSPLHF. The chain is built from TRBV7-8 and TRBJ1-6, with no clear D. The CDR3 is 16 amino acids. Trimming pared 7 bases from V and 0 bases from J, leaving 13 bases between. Germline loops: CDR1 SGHVS, CDR2 FQNEAQ.